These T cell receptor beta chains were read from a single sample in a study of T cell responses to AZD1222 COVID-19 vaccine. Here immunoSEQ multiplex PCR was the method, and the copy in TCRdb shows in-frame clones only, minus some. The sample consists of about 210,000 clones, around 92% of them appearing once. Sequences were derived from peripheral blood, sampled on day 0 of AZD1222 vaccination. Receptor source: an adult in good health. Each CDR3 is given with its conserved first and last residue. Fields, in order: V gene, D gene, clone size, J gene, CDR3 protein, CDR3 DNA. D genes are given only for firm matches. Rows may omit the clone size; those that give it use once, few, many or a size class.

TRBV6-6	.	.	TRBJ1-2	CASSYEASSNYGYTF	TGTGCCAGCAGTTACGAGGCCAGCTCTAACTATGGCTACACCTTC
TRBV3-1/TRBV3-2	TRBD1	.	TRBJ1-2	CASRRGGRDGYTF	TGTGCCAGCAGGCGAGGGGGCAGGGACGGCTACACCTTC
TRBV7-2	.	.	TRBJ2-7	CASSLALTDISYEQYF	TGTGCCAGCAGCTTAGCCTTGACGGACATCTCCTACGAGCAGTACTTC
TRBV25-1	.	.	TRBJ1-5	CASSEYNGRGPQHF	TGTGCCAGCAGTGAATACAACGGGAGGGGGCCCCAGCATTTT
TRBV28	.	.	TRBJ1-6	CASSPSPTIEALHF	TGTGCCAGCAGTCCCTCCCCCACAATTGAGGCCCTCCACTTT
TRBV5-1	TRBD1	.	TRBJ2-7	CASSGGLGTGKYEQYF	TGCGCCAGCAGCGGAGGGCTCGGGACAGGGAAATACGAGCAGTACTTC
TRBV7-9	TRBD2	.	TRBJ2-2	CARTGTSNTGELFF	TGTGCCAGGACCGGGACTAGCAACACCGGGGAGCTGTTTTTT
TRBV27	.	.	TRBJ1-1	CASSLNILRKPEAFF	TGTGCCAGCAGTTTAAATATCCTACGGAAGCCTGAAGCTTTCTTT
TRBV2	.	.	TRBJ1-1	CASSLSRGENTEAFF	TGTGCCAGCAGTCTTTCGCGAGGGGAGAACACTGAAGCTTTCTTT
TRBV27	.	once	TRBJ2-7	CASSLSSGILGEQYF	TGTGCCAGCAGTTTATCGTCAGGGATCCTAGGGGAGCAGTACTTC
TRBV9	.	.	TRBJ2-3	CASSAAGMTTDTQYF	TGTGCCAGCAGCGCGGCGGGGATGACCACAGATACGCAGTATTTT
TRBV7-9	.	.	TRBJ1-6	CASSRLLNSPLHF	TGTGCCAGCAGCCGCCTTCTTAATTCACCCCTCCACTTT
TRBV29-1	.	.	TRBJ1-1	CSVVLWGTEAFF	TGCAGCGTTGTTTTGTGGGGGACTGAAGCTTTCTTT
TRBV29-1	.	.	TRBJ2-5	CSVSADAQETQYF	TGCAGCGTTAGTGCGGATGCACAAGAGACCCAGTACTTC
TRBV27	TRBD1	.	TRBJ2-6	CASSLTGVSGANVLTF	TGTGCCAGCAGTTTGACAGGGGTCTCTGGGGCCAACGTCCTGACTTTC
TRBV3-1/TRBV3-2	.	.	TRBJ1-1	CASSHGPNTEAFF	TGTGCCAGCAGCCATGGTCCGAACACTGAAGCTTTCTTT
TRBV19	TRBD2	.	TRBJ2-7	CATSPWTRLDEQYF	TGTGCCACTTCCCCTTGGACTAGATTGGACGAGCAGTACTTC
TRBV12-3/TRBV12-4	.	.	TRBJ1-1	CASSLAVGGAFF	TGTGCCAGCAGTTTAGCGGTGGGGGGAGCTTTCTTT
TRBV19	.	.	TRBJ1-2	CASKRGWSDGYTF	TGTGCCAGTAAAAGGGGTTGGTCGGACGGCTACACCTTC
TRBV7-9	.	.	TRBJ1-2	CASSRATEVYGYTF	TGTGCCAGCAGCCGAGCCACAGAGGTCTATGGCTACACCTTC
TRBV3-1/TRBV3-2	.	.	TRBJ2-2	CASTRGQDTGELFF	TGTGCCAGCACACGGGGGCAGGACACCGGGGAGCTGTTTTTT
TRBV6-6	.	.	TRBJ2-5	CASSRREQETQYF	TGTGCCAGCAGTCGACGGGAACAAGAGACCCAGTACTTC
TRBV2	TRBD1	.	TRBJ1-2	CASRTGGWGYTF	TGTGCCAGCAGGACAGGGGGCTGGGGCTACACCTTC
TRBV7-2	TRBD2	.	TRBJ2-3	CASSLAGGRDTQYF	TGTGCCAGCAGCTTGGCGGGGGGCCGGGATACGCAGTATTTT
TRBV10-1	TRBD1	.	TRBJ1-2	CASSSLGQDLKKYYGYTF	TGCGCCAGCAGTTCCCTCGGACAGGACCTAAAGAAGTATTATGGCTACACCTTC
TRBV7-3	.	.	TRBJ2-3	CASSLTLAASTDTQYF	TGTGCCAGCAGCTTAACGTTAGCAGCTAGCACAGATACGCAGTATTTT
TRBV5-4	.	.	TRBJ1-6	CASSPDSLNSPLHF	TGTGCCAGCAGCCCTGACAGCCTTAATTCACCCCTCCACTTT
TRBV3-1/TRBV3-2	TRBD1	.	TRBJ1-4	CASSPRRGGREKLFF	TGTGCCAGCAGCCCCCGGAGAGGGGGCAGGGAAAAACTGTTTTTT
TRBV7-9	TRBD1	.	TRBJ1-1	CASSRDRVGAFF	TGTGCCAGCAGCAGAGACAGGGTAGGAGCTTTCTTT
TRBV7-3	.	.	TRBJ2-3	CASSPTGRADTQYF	TGTGCCAGCAGCCCTACAGGGAGAGCAGATACGCAGTATTTT
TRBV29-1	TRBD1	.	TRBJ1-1	CSVAGGRSTEAFF	TGCAGCGTTGCAGGGGGGAGGTCGACTGAAGCTTTCTTT
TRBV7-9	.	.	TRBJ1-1	CASSLVGRVRDTEAFF	TGTGCCAGCAGCTTAGTCGGGCGGGTTCGAGACACTGAAGCTTTCTTT
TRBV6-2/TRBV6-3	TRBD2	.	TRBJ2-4	CASSYSRLAGDKNIQYF	TGTGCCAGCAGTTACTCCAGACTAGCGGGGGATAAAAACATTCAGTACTTC
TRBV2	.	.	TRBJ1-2	CASMTRGYGYTF	TGTGCCAGCATGACTCGCGGCTATGGCTACACCTTC
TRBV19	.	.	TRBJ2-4	CASSIDVPLPNIQYF	TGTGCCAGTAGTATAGATGTCCCCCTACCGAACATTCAGTACTTC
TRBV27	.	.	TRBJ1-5	CASSLSLTASNQPQHF	TGTGCCAGCAGTTTATCCCTGACAGCTAGCAATCAGCCCCAGCATTTT
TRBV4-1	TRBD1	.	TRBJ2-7	CASSPRTGGSSYEQYF	TGCGCCAGCAGCCCAAGGACAGGGGGAAGCTCCTACGAGCAGTACTTC
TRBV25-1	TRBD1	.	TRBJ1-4	CASSSERDRVEKLFF	TGTGCCAGCAGTTCCGAACGGGACAGAGTTGAAAAACTGTTTTTT
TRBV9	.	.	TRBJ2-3	CASGLEGVGTDTQYF	TGTGCCAGCGGGTTGGAGGGGGTGGGCACAGATACGCAGTATTTT
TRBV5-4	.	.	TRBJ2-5	CASSSSASGQETQYF	TGTGCCAGCAGCTCGAGTGCCAGTGGACAAGAGACCCAGTACTTC
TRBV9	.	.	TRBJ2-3	CASSVAPGDTQYF	TGTGCCAGCAGCGTAGCTCCCGGGGATACGCAGTATTTT
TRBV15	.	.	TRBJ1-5	CATSRDRGQGTQPQHF	TGTGCCACCAGCAGAGATCGCGGGCAGGGGACTCAGCCCCAGCATTTT
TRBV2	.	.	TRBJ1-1	CAGSWGGAAEAFF	TGTGCCGGTAGTTGGGGGGGAGCGGCTGAAGCTTTCTTT
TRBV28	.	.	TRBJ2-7	CASRWSDEGTYEQYF	TGTGCCAGCAGATGGTCGGACGAAGGAACCTACGAGCAGTACTTC
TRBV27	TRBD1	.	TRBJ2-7	CASSLSSGDRGYEQYF	TGTGCCAGCAGTTTATCGAGTGGGGACAGGGGCTACGAGCAGTACTTC
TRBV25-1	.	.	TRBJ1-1	CASSDGFQENTEAFF	TGTGCCAGCAGTGACGGTTTTCAGGAGAACACTGAAGCTTTCTTT
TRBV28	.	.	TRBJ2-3	CATGRGTVITGGRDTQYF	TGTGCCACCGGTCGGGGGACGGTCATCACCGGGGGAAGAGATACGCAGTATTTT
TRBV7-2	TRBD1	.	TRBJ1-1	CASSLGPTGDEVF	TGTGCCAGCAGCTTAGGACCAACAGGGGACGAAGTCTTT
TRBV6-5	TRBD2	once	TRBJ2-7	CASTPGRVNSDEQYF	TGTGCCAGCACCCCGGGGAGGGTGAATTCGGACGAGCAGTACTTC
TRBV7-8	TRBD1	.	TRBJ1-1	CASSLVAGGAGTEAFF	TGTGCCAGCAGCTTAGTGGCAGGGGGCGCAGGCACTGAAGCTTTCTTT
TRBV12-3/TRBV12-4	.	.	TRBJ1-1	CASRDTLNTEAFF	TGTGCCAGCAGAGACACCCTGAACACTGAAGCTTTCTTT
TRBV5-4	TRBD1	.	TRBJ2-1	CASSSNRGHEQFF	TGTGCCAGCAGCTCAAACAGGGGGCATGAGCAGTTCTTC
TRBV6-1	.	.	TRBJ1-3	CASSERSAVGNTIYF	TGTGCCAGCAGTGAACGGTCCGCCGTTGGAAACACCATATATTTT
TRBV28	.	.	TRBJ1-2	CASSRQGGINYGYTF	TGTGCCAGCAGTCGACAAGGAGGGATTAACTATGGCTACACCTTC
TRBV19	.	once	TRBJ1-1	CASTRTLETEAFF	TGTGCCAGTACCCGAACCCTCGAGACTGAAGCTTTCTTT
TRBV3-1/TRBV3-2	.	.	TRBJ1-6	CASSQPQSPLHF	TGTGCCAGCAGCCAGCCCCAATCACCCCTCCACTTT